Below, one TCR beta chain is given with its context. This sample is part of a study of blood T cell repertoires in COVID-19. At the level of the study: PBMCs, B-cell-depleted T cells, or T cells were the source of the cDNA or gDNA that made up the material.

The CDR3 consists of 14 residues. Trimming took 3 bases from V and 4 from J, leaving 12 bases between them. The germline V gene has CDR1 MNHEY and CDR2 SMNVEV (reference sequence). The authors' processing: Estimated nucleated cell counts came from reference gene primer amplification. Produced via immunoSEQ multiplex PCR; TCRdb's table is partial and in-frame only. V and J calls and clone size are given by that table; D and trimming were obtained from the DNA. The sample carries roughly 36,000 clones, about 94% recorded once. Sequenced input: peripheral blood. The chain recombines TRBV27 with TRBJ1-2; possible D gene TRBD1, 6 bases. This TCR derives from a human donor with active COVID-19. The donor label of this sample is uncertain. The CDR3 reads CASSLGGAAYGYTF. DNA of the CDR3: TGTGCCAGCAGTTTGGGGGGGGCGGCCTATGGCTACACCTTC.